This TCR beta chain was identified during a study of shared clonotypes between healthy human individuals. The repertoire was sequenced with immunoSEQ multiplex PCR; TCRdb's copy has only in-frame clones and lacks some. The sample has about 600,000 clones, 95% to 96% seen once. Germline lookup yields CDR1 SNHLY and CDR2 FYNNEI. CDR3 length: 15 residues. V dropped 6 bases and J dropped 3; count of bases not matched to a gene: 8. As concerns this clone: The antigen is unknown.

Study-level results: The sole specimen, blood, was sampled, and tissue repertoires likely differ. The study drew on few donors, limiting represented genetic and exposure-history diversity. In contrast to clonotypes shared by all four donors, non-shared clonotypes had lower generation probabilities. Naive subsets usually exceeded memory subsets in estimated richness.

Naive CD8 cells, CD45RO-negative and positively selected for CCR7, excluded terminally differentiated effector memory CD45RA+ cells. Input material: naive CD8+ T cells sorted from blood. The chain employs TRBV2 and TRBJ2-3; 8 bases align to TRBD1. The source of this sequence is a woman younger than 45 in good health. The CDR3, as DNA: TGTGCCAGCAGGGAGGGACAGGCCTGGACAGATACGCAGTATTTT. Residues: CASREGQAWTDTQYF.